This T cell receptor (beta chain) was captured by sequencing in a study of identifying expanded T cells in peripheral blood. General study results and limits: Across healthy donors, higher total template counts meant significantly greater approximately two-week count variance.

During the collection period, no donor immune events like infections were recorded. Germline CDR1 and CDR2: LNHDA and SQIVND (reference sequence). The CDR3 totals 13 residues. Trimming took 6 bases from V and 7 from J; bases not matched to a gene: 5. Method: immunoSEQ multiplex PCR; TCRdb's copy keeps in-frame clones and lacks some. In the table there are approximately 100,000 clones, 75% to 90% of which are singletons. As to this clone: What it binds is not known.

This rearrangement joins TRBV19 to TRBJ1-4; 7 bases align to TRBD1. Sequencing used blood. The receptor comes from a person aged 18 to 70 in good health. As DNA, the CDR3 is TGTGCCAGTAGACAGGGGAAAGGTGAAAAACTGTTTTTT. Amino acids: CASRQGKGEKLFF.